Sequencing of this T cell receptor (beta chain) was carried out in a study of tumor-infiltrating lymphocytes in glioblastoma multiforme. Findings and limits, study-wide: The T cells in this sample were not sorted into functional subsets.

Germline values: CDR1 SQVTM, CDR2 ANQGSEA. The CDR3 is 14 residues long, counting both termini. TCR beta libraries were built from RNA through three nested multiplex PCR rounds using modified ARM-PCR. Unique molecular identifiers were not described for the libraries. TCRdb itself ran the multiplex PCR reads through MiXCR, one entry per CDR3 protein. The sample shows about 11,000 distinct CDR3 sequences, roughly 70% of them seen only once. Details on this clonotype: Its specificity is unknown. The final CDR3 position lacks the conserved phenylalanine or tryptophan, pointing to a likely read error. The DNA is omitted, as the CDR3 cannot be located on it reliably, and the CDR3 follows TCRdb's listing.

Sequencing used brain tumor tissue. This sequence joins TRBV29-1 and TRBJ2-1; the table's TRBD1 call for D was not verified on the DNA. The sequence was collected from a male donor with glioblastoma. The chain's CDR3 is CSVWGRQGGNEQFL.